The 27 T cell receptor beta chains below come from one sample, sequenced in a study of blood T cell repertoires in COVID-19. Clones were read by immunoSEQ multiplex PCR, and TCRdb kept only the in-frame ones, dropping some. The repertoire has about 120,000 clones, about four fifths of them found once; the top ten carry 2.3%. Sequenced: peripheral blood. These receptor sequences come from a man aged 65 to 85 with acute or convalescent COVID-19.

The V and J genes are TRBV29-1 and TRBJ1-1; D may be TRBD1 (6 bases). V was shortened by 4 bases and J by 4 bases, with 16 bases between the two germline ends. This CDR3 comprises 14 residues. CDR1 and CDR2 (germline): SQVTM, ANQGSEA. CDR3 coding DNA: TGCAGCGTTGTCCCGGGACATGTCGGCACTGAAGCTTTCTTT. Translating gives CSVVPGHVGTEAFF.

The rearrangement links TRBV3-1 (or the pseudogene TRBV3-2) to TRBJ2-7; D possibly corresponds to TRBD1 (6 bases). CDR3 length equals 16 residues. Germline values: CDR1 LGHDT, CDR2 YNNKEL (reference sequence). V was shortened by 2 bases and J by 5 bases, with 19 bases between the two germline ends. The CDR3 is CASSQLTAGGLHEQYF. CDR3 in DNA: TGTGCCAGCAGCCAACTTACGGCTGGGGGCTTGCACGAGCAGTACTTC.

The chain links TRBV5-1 to TRBJ2-5; 7 bases are a match to TRBD2. V lost 4 bases to trimming and J lost 5 bases; unmatched junction nucleotides: 8. CDR1 and CDR2 (germline): SGHRS, YFSETQ. This CDR3 has 14 residues. CDR3 nucleotide sequence: TGCGCCAGCAGCCTAATAGGGGAGGGGGAGACCCAGTACTTC. It translates to CASSLIGEGETQYF.

V gene TRBV7-2 combines with J gene TRBJ2-1, with a possible D match to TRBD1 (8 bases). This CDR3 region has 13 residues. CDR1 is SGHTA, CDR2 FQGNSA, per germline. The V gene lost 3 bases and the J gene lost 9 bases, with 12 bases spanning the gap. CDR3 residues: CASSFTGGGEQFF. As DNA, the CDR3 is TGTGCCAGCAGCTTTACAGGGGGGGGTGAGCAGTTCTTC. Full variable domain (remainder filled in from reference TRBV7-2 and TRBJ2-1): GAGVSQSPSNKVTEKGKDVELRCDPISGHTALYWYRQSLGQGLEFLIYFQGNSAPDKSGLPSDRFSAERTGGSVSTLTIQRTQQEDSAVYLCASSFTGGGEQFFGPGTRLTVL.

On this clone: The same CDR3 also results from other DNA sequences found in this sample. The rearrangement uses TRBV7-2 and TRBJ2-3; no reliable D call. Trimming stripped 4 bases from V and 2 bases from J, with 4 bases between. Germline assignment: CDR1 SGHTA and CDR2 FQGNSA. The CDR3 length is 12 residues. For the CDR3, the DNA is TGTGCCAGCAGCTCGTACACAGATACGCAGTATTTT. Protein: CASSSYTDTQYF.

The genes are TRBV19 and TRBJ2-7, with 8 nucleotides matching TRBD1. Germline loops: CDR1 LNHDA, CDR2 SQIVND (reference sequence). The CDR3 totals 17 residues. V shed 1 base, J shed 4 bases, and the junction held 12 bases outside the gene matches. The CDR3 sequence: CASSIGSLRTGPYEQYF. The CDR3 nucleotides read TGTGCCAGTAGTATAGGGTCACTCCGGACAGGGCCATACGAGCAGTACTTC.

J is TRBJ1-6 and V is TRBV4-3, with TRBD1 as a possible D gene (6 bases). Germline-derived CDR1 and CDR2 are LGHNA and YSLEER. This CDR3 is built from 14 residues. V was pared by 9 bases and J by 7 bases, with 16 bases between. The CDR3 sequence is CASSLGGFNSPLHF. The CDR3 DNA follows: TGCGCCAGTTCTCTAGGGGGTTTCAATTCACCCCTCCACTTT.

This clone was picked up a small number of times. The chain is built from TRBV29-1 and TRBJ1-2, with 11 bases that match TRBD1. The V gene's germline CDR1 is SQVTM and CDR2 ANQGSEA. The CDR3 contains 12 residues. Losses at the gene ends were 8 bases for V and 8 bases for J; bases not matched to a gene: 7. The CDR3 protein is CSSGQGARGYTF. The CDR3 DNA is TGCAGCTCCGGACAGGGGGCGCGGGGCTACACCTTC.

V gene TRBV5-4 combines with J gene TRBJ2-5; D is possibly TRBD2 (7 bases). CDR1 SGHNT and CDR2 YYREEE come from the germline V gene (reference sequence). Between the trimmed V and J ends, which lost 2 bases and 4 bases, there was a span of 12 bases. The CDR3 extends over 14 amino acids. The CDR3 region is CASSFERGGETQYF. CDR3 bases: TGTGCCAGCAGCTTCGAGAGGGGGGGAGAGACCCAGTACTTC.

This clone appeared a single time. The chain employs TRBV15 and TRBJ1-4; D not resolved. This CDR3 is built from 15 residues. V lost 0 bases to trimming and J lost 3 bases, with 8 bases between them. The V gene's germline CDR1 is LNHNV and CDR2 YYDKDF (reference sequence). CDR3 residues: CATSRDRGSNEKLFF. As DNA, the CDR3 is TGTGCCACCAGCAGAGATCGGGGATCTAATGAAAAACTGTTTTTT.

V gene TRBV2 combines with J gene TRBJ2-5; possible D gene TRBD1, 5 bases. The CDR3 is 14 amino acids. Trimming took off 7 bases at V and 3 bases at J, with 15 bases between the two ends. CDR1 and CDR2 from the germline V gene are SNHLY and FYNNEI. The CDR3 loop is CASTEGVGKETQYF. CDR3 bases: TGTGCCAGCACCGAAGGGGTCGGTAAAGAGACCCAGTACTTC.

The rearrangement links TRBV28 to TRBJ1-4, with 7 bases aligning to TRBD1. This CDR3 has 13 amino acids. CDR1 is MDHEN and CDR2 is SYDVKM in the germline V gene. With V trimmed by 10 bases and J by 4 bases, 6 bases remained unmatched. CDR3 DNA sequence: TGTGCCAACTCCAGGGGGATTAATGAAAAACTGTTTTTT. Its translation is CANSRGINEKLFF.

This clone occurred a few times. A read error may produce the germline difference seen at one junction end. The rearrangement links TRBV27 to TRBJ1-6; no firm D call. This CDR3 has 15 amino acids. The V gene's germline CDR1 is MNHEY and CDR2 SMNVEV (reference sequence). The DNA of the CDR3 is TGTGCCACCAGTTCCGGAGTGTCCTATAATTCACCCCTCCACTTT. It is translated as CATSSGVSYNSPLHF.

This chain uses TRBV11-3 with TRBJ1-2; tentative D call: TRBD1 (6 bases). The CDR3 has 15 residues. V was shortened by 5 bases and J by 1 base, with 14 bases between the two germline ends. The germline V gene has CDR1 SGHNT and CDR2 YENEEA. CDR3 residues: CASSQQGVGNYGYTF. The CDR3 DNA follows: TGTGCCAGCAGCCAACAGGGAGTTGGTAACTATGGCTACACCTTC.

This clone is a singleton in its sample. The CDR3 spells CASSGTRTDTQYF. CDR3 coding DNA: TGTGCCAGCAGTGGAACGCGGACAGATACGCAGTATTTT. The V and J genes are TRBV6-4 and TRBJ2-3; D remains ambiguous. The CDR3 sequence is 13 residues long. CDR1 and CDR2 (germline): MRHNA, SNTAGT. Trimming stripped 4 bases from V and 3 bases from J, with 8 bases between.

In its sample, this clone was seen a few times. The chain recombines TRBV7-2 with TRBJ1-5; D may be TRBD1 (6 bases). CDR3 length: 15 amino acids. V was shortened by 1 base and J by 0 bases, with 7 bases between the two germline ends. Germline V lookup: CDR1 SGHTA, CDR2 FQGNSA. The CDR3 DNA is TGTGCCAGCAGCTTAGAACAGGGTAGCAATCAGCCCCAGCATTTT. Encoded protein: CASSLEQGSNQPQHF.

The V call is TRBV19, the J call TRBJ2-1, with TRBD2 identical over 10 bases. The CDR3 sequence is 15 residues long. The ends lost 4 bases at V and 6 bases at J; junction bases unmatched: 6. Germline-derived CDR1 and CDR2 are LNHDA and SQIVND (reference sequence). The CDR3 DNA reads TGTGCCAGTAGTACCGGGACTAGCGAACTCAATGAGCAGTTCTTC. This codes for CASSTGTSELNEQFF.

The chain combines TRBV4-3 with TRBJ1-2, with TRBD1 as a possible D gene (5 bases). The CDR3 sequence is 15 residues long. Germline loops: CDR1 LGHNA, CDR2 YSLEER. V gave up 1 base and J gave up 3 bases, with 12 bases separating them. In DNA form, the CDR3 reads TGCGCCAGCAGCCAAGGAGTACAGGTGTACTATGGCTACACCTTC. The encoded protein is CASSQGVQVYYGYTF.

The chain employs TRBV9 and TRBJ2-1; D call uncertain. Between the trimmed V and J ends, which lost 4 bases and 0 bases, there was a span of 14 bases. The CDR3 extends over 16 amino acids. Per the germline V gene, CDR1 is SGDLS and CDR2 is YYNGEE. The CDR3 here is CASSPYPVNSYNEQFF. The CDR3 nucleotides read TGTGCCAGCAGCCCGTACCCAGTTAACTCCTACAATGAGCAGTTCTTC.

The genes are TRBV2 and TRBJ1-2; the D is unclear. From germline, CDR1 is SNHLY and CDR2 FYNNEI. With 2 bases removed from V and 4 bases from J, the gap between germline ends came to 8 bases. The CDR3 is made up of 13 amino acids. The DNA of the CDR3 is TGTGCCAGCAGTGAAAACCAAGCCTATGGCTACACCTTC. Translating gives CASSENQAYGYTF.

CDR3 loop: CASSYQRTSGGGGTQYF. Written as DNA, the CDR3 is TGTGCCAGCAGCTACCAACGTACTAGCGGGGGCGGGGGGACCCAGTACTTC. The V gene is TRBV7-7, the J gene TRBJ2-5, with 11 bases fitting TRBD2. V lost 4 bases, J lost 7 bases, and 14 bases stayed unmatched. The CDR3 has 17 amino acids. Looked up from germline, CDR1 is SSHAT and CDR2 is FNYEAQ (reference sequence).

This clone was seen only once. V usage is TRBV7-9 and J usage is TRBJ1-2; possibly TRBD1 for D (5 bases). Germline CDR1 is SEHNR and CDR2 is FQNEAQ (reference sequence). V lost 5 bases, J lost 7 bases, and 17 bases lay in between. The CDR3 has 14 amino acids. The chain's CDR3 is CASSPGGVIGGYTF. Written as DNA, the CDR3 is TGTGCCAGCAGCCCCGGGGGGGTGATTGGTGGCTACACCTTC.

J is TRBJ2-1 and V is TRBV7-2; TRBD2 matches at 12 bases. CDR1 is SGHTA, CDR2 FQGNSA, per germline. The length of the CDR3 is 17 residues. Trimming took 4 bases from V and 4 from J; bases not matched to a gene: 8. CDR3 residues: CASSSPSLAGGYNEQFF. The DNA for the CDR3 is TGTGCCAGCAGCTCGCCTTCCCTAGCGGGGGGGTACAATGAGCAGTTCTTC.

J is TRBJ1-4 and V is TRBV27, with TRBD1 matching over 7 bases. Germline CDR1 MNHEY, CDR2 SMNVEV (reference sequence). This CDR3 region has 15 residues. The V segment lost 5 bases and the J segment 3 bases; nucleotides outside the gene matches: 6. The CDR3 DNA is TGTGCCAGCAGTCACACCGGGACAGCTAATGAAAAACTGTTTTTT. This gives the protein CASSHTGTANEKLFF.

This clone was detected a few times. The genes are TRBV7-2 and TRBJ1-2; 11 nucleotides align to TRBD1. The CDR3 is 16 residues long. The V gene's germline CDR1 is SGHTA and CDR2 FQGNSA. J was trimmed by 4 bases and V by 4 bases; bases with no gene match: 8. CDR3 nucleotide sequence: TGTGCCAGCAGCTCAGGGACAGGGGGAGGTAGCTATGGCTACACCTTC. Its protein is CASSSGTGGGSYGYTF.

The chain links TRBV23-1 to TRBJ2-7; 7 bases agree with TRBD1. TRBV23-1 carries the ORF label, with uncertain function. V lost 5 bases and J lost 4; bases outside the gene matches: 8. The CDR3 extends over 14 amino acids. The CDR3 bases are TGCGCCAGCAGTATATCCGGGACAGCGTACGAGCAGTACTTC. Translating it yields CASSISGTAYEQYF.

The chain employs TRBV7-2 and TRBJ1-3, with TRBD1 matching over 7 bases. V lost 5 bases and J lost 2; bases outside the gene matches: 9. There are 16 residues in the CDR3. Germline assignment: CDR1 SGHTA and CDR2 FQGNSA. The CDR3 DNA is TGTGCCAGCAGCGTAAACATGCAGGGGGCTGGAAACACCATATATTTT. Translating gives CASSVNMQGAGNTIYF.